This T cell receptor (beta chain) comes out of a study of shared T cell receptors in the human thymus. Trimming removed 4 bases at V and 2 bases at J, with 20 bases between. Germline CDR1 and CDR2: MGHRA and YSYEKL. CDR3 size: 17 residues. TCRdb keeps only in-frame clones here, not all; method: immunoSEQ multiplex PCR. The data contain 72,000 or so clones, around 96% of them singletons. Sequenced input: thymocytes. The clonotype comes from a human donor. This chain joins TRBV4-1 and TRBJ2-5; TRBD1 is a possible D gene (6 bases). The CDR3 DNA is TGCGCCAGCAGCCTCCCTGGCCCACAGGGCCGGCAAGAGACCCAGTACTTC. The encoded protein is CASSLPGPQGRQETQYF.